This T cell receptor (beta chain) was recorded in a study of OX40 agonist ivuxolimab in advanced cancers. On the study more broadly: People in dose escalation had one of these cancers: hepatocellular carcinoma, melanoma, renal cell or head and neck cancer.

Study-wide results and limits: Both blood CD4+ and CD8+ T cells showed clonal growth by week 6 at 0.1 to 3.0 mg/kg. Mean expanded clone counts were higher in CD8+ than CD4+ T cells.

CDR3 size: 15 residues. Per the germline V gene, CDR1 is LGHNA and CDR2 is YNFKEQ. V was trimmed by 0 bases and J by 0 bases, leaving 7 bases between them. TCRdb's table, derived via immunoSEQ multiplex PCR, lists solely in-frame clones and lacks some. In the table there are 40,000 to 45,000 clones, less than 90% of which are singletons. Turning to this clone: Antigen: not known.

This sequence joins TRBV4-2 and TRBJ2-3; possibly TRBD1 for D (6 bases). This TCR was recovered from an adult with an advanced solid tumor such as melanoma, head and neck, liver or kidney cancer. Sequenced material: CD4+ or CD8+ T cells sorted from blood, taken in a trial of the OX40 agonist ivuxolimab. CDR3 sequence reads: CASSQDDRSTDTQYF. CDR3 sequence (DNA): TGTGCCAGCAGCCAAGATGACAGGAGCACAGATACGCAGTATTTT.